This TCR beta chain was sequenced for a study of human T cells and chemical hapten exposure. The overall study: Read at 6 days, the patch tests placed 0.01% DPC on the upper back. The cohort included alopecia areata under or over 50% scalp, totalis and universalis. Study-level results: Having alopecia, the donors may differ immunologically from healthy people. The study found expanded TCRs formed significantly more large CDR3 similarity clusters than controls.

This clonotype was recorded at least ten times. The antigen is undetermined. Sample time point: patch test 1, 2 weeks after DPC sensitization. Regarding treatment: therapeutic diphenylcyclopropenone sensitization with weekly scalp DPC. Each CDR3 protein is one row after TCRdb ran MiXCR on the RACE reads. This table has 300,000 to 450,000 distinct CDR3 sequences, about 4.4% appearing once. This CDR3 region has 14 residues. V lost 0 bases and J lost 4, with 9 bases in between. Germline assignment: CDR1 ENHRY and CDR2 SYGVKD. The TCR originated in a woman in her forties or fifties with alopecia areata. Some clones in this sample may be carry-over from other donors' samples. The chain employs TRBV10-3 and TRBJ2-5; possibly TRBD2 for D (5 bases). The sequencing here drew on whole blood, taken in connection with sensitization to the hapten diphenylcyclopropenone (DPC). CDR3 sequence reads: CAISESTAGETQYF. CDR3 coding DNA: TGTGCCATCAGTGAGTCGACGGCGGGAGAGACCCAGTACTTC.